This TCR beta chain appears in the sequencing data of a study of blood T cell repertoires in COVID-19 (dated by TCRdb to 2020 to 2022). About the full investigation: Samples covering the acute and convalescent phases of COVID-19 were provided by collaborators in the United States, Italy and Spain. Subjects who had been exposed to COVID-19, were actively infected with it, or had recovered from it provided the deeply sampled blood TCRbeta repertoires that made up the dataset. The prospective study material was composed of cDNA or gDNA derived from T cells, B-cell-depleted T cells, or PBMCs. A freely available public database, intended as a resource for researchers studying the immune response to SARS-CoV-2, is where the repertoires were released. HLA class I and class II types, where available, came from metadata supplied by the sample provider rather than from assay-based typing. Samples came from the ongoing ImmuneRACE study (first 160 participants) plus 1,254 subjects from 6 global collaborators. Sample metadata almost always included a de-identified subject ID, COVID-19 status, age in years and sex. Study-wide findings and limitations: How much clinical and demographic metadata was included differed by source and by participant, and the metadata was provided uncurated.

The immunoSEQ Assay, a bias-controlled multiplex PCR, was used to amplify TCRbeta CDR3 regions from genomic DNA. The source study handled its data this way. Nucleated cell counts per sample were estimated from amplification of reference gene primers within the assay. To quantify the absolute abundance of each unique TCRbeta CDR3 rearrangement, sequence reads were collapsed and filtered. Productive Simpson clonality was computed per sample as the square root of Simpson's diversity index over productive rearrangements. TCRdb provides this immuneACCESS table in a form limited to in-frame rearrangements. Some clones are lacking; in checked studies, under half of them reflect an unresolved V gene, and why the rest are absent is not known. V, J and clone size reflect that table, while D and trimming were determined from the DNA. A total of some 60,000 clones appear in this sample, about nine tenths of them only once. About 6% of the sample lies in the top ten.

A remark on this clone: The antigen it recognizes is unknown. The input lacks base qualities; no much larger clone sits a single base away.

The CDR3 starts with the cysteine, ends with the phenylalanine, and has 12 residues. Left in the record is the CDR3 DNA by itself, 36 bases read in frame from the first base. CDR1 and CDR2 are drawn from the germline V gene (reference sequence): GTSNPN, SVGIG. A distance of 10 bases separates the germline ends of V and J, which lose 2 bases and 5 bases respectively. Each collaborating institution followed its own protocols to collect whole blood in K2EDTA tubes. For TCRbeta analysis, collaborators shipped samples in one of three forms: frozen whole blood, isolated PBMCs, or DNA extracted from either of those sample types.

What was sequenced was peripheral blood. The receptor comes from a man aged 40-50 years with acute or convalescent COVID-19. The receptor chain draws on TRBV30 and TRBJ2-7; no D gene is confidently identified. The nucleotides are TGTGCCTGGAGTTTCTTCCGGGACGAGCAGTACTTC. This sequence encodes CAWSFFRDEQYF.